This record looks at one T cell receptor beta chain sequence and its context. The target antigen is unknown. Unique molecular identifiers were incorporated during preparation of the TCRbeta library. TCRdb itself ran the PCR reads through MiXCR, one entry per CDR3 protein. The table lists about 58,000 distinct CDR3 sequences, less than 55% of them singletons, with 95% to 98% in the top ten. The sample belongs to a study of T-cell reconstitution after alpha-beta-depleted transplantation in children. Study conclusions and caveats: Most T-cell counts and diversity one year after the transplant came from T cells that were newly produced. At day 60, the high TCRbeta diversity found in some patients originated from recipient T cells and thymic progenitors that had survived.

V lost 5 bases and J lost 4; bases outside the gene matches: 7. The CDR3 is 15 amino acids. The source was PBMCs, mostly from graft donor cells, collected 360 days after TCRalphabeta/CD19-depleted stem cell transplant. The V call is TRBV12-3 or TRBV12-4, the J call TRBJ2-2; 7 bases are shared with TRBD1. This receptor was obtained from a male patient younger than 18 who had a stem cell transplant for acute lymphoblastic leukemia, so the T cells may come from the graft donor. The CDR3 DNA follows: TGTGCCAGCAGTCCGTCGGGACAGCCCACCGGGGAGCTGTTTTTT. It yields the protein CASSPSGQPTGELFF.